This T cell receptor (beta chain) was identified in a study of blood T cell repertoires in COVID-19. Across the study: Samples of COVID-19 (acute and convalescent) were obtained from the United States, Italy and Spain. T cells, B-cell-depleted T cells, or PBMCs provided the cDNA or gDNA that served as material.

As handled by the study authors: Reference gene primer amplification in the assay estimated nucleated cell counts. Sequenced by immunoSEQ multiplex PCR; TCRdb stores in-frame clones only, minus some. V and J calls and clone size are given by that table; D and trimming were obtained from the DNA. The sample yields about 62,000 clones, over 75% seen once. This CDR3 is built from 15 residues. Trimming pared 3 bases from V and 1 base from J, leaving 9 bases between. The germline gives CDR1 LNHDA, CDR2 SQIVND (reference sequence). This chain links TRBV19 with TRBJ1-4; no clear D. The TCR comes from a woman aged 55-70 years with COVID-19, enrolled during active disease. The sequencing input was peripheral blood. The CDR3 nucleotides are TGTGCCAGTAGTATTGGTGCAGGAACTAATGAAAAACTGTTTTTT. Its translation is CASSIGAGTNEKLFF.